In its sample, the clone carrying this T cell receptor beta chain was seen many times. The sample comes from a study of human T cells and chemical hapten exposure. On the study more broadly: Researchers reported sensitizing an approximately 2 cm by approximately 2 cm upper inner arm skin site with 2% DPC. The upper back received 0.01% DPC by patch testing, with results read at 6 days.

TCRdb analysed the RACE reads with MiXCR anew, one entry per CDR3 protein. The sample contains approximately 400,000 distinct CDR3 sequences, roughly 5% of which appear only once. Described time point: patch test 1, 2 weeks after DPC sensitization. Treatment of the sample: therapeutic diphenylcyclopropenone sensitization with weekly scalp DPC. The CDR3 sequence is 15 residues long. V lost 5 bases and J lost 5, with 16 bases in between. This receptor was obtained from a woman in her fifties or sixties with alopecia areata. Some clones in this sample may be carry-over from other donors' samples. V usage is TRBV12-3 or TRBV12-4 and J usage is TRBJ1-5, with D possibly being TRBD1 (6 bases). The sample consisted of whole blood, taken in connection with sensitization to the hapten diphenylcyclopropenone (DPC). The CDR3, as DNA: TGTGCCAGCAGTCCCAGGGGCAGAGGATATCAGCCCCAGCATTTT. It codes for CASSPRGRGYQPQHF.